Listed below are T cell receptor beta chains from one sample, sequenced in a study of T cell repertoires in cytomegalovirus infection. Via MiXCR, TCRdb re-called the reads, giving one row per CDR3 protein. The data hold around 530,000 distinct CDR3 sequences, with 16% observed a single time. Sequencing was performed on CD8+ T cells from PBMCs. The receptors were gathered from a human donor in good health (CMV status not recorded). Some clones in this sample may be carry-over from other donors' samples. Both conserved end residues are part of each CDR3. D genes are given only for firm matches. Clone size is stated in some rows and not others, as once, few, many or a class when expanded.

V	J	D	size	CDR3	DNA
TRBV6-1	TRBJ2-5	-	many	CASSGDSGETQYF	TGTGCCAGCAGTGGGGACAGCGGGGAGACCCAGTACTTC
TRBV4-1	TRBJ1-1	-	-	CASSQVSLGTEAFF	TGCGCCAGCAGCCAAGTGTCCCTGGGAACTGAAGCTTTCTTT
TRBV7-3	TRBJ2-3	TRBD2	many	CASRGLAADTQYF	TGTGCCAGCAGGGGACTAGCGGCAGATACGCAGTATTTT
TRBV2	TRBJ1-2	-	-	CAPDGPDGYTF	TGTGCGCCAGACGGACCGGATGGCTACACCTTC
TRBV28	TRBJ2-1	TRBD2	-	CASSLLSGTSGTFFSYNEQFF	TGTGCCAGCAGTCTACTATCCGGGACTAGCGGAACCTTTTTCTCCTACAATGAGCAGTTCTTC
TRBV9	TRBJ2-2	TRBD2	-	CASSVEQAGVPSTGELFF	TGTGCCAGCAGCGTAGAGCAAGCGGGAGTCCCGAGCACCGGGGAGCTGTTTTTT
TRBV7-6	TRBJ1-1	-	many	CASSSGMSTEAFF	TGTGCCAGCAGCTCTGGGATGAGCACTGAAGCTTTCTTT
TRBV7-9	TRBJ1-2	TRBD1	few	CASSGRQGGNYGYTF	TGTGCCAGCAGCGGAAGACAGGGGGGCAACTATGGCTACACCTTC
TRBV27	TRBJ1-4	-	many	CASSARTVPNEKLFF	TGTGCCAGCAGTGCCCGGACAGTTCCTAATGAAAAACTGTTTTTT
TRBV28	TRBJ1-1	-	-	CASSLVRKTEAFF	TGTGCCAGCAGTTTGGTGCGAAAGACTGAAGCTTTCTTT
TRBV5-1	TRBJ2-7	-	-	CASSYGTSDEQCF	TGCGCCAGCAGCTATGGTACATCGGACGAGCAGTGCTTC
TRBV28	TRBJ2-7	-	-	CASSPTLQLLYF	TGTGCCAGCAGTCCCACCTTACAGCTGCTGTACTTC
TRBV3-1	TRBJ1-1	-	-	CASSQGSGAGTEAFF	TGTGCCAGCAGCCAGGGTTCGGGGGCAGGCACTGAAGCTTTCTTT
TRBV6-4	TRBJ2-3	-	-	CASSEAELDTQYF	TGTGCCAGCAGTGAGGCAGAGCTGGATACGCAGTATTTT
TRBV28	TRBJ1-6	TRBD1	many	CASRDRTGGIPLHF	TGTGCCAGCAGAGACCGCACAGGGGGAATCCCCCTCCACTTT
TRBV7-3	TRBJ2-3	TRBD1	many	CASSRYRGRTDTQYF	TGTGCCAGCAGCCGTTATAGGGGGCGGACAGATACGCAGTATTTT
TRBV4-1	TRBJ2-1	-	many	CASSQEFWPQFF	TGCGCCAGCAGCCAAGAATTTTGGCCGCAGTTCTTC
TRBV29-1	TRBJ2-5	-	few	CSGVVGGPAETQYF	TGCAGCGGAGTAGTGGGAGGCCCGGCAGAGACCCAGTACTTC
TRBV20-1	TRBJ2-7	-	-	CSARAPTSISYEQYF	TGCAGTGCTAGAGCTCCGACTAGTATTTCTTACGAGCAGTACTTC
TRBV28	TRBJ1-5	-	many	CASSSRGPSGNQPQHF	TGTGCCAGCAGTTCCAGGGGACCCTCAGGCAATCAGCCCCAGCATTTT
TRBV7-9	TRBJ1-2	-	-	CASSGTGPPDYGYTF	TGTGCCAGCAGCGGGACGGGTCCACCAGACTATGGCTACACCTTC
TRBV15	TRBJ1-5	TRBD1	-	CATSRPIPDRANQPQHF	TGTGCCACCAGCAGACCAATACCAGACAGGGCTAATCAGCCGCAGCATTTT
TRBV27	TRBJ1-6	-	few	CASGRRRVDSPLHF	TGTGCCAGTGGCCGCCGCAGGGTGGATTCACCCCTCCACTTT
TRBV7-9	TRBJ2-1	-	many	CASSFGGEGKQHNEQFF	TGTGCCAGCAGCTTTGGAGGCGAGGGTAAACAACATAATGAGCAGTTCTTC
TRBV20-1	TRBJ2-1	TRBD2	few	CSAQGLATYNEQFF	TGCAGTGCCCAGGGACTAGCTACTTACAATGAGCAGTTCTTC
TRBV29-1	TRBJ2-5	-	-	CSVETSQVGETQYF	TGCAGCGTTGAAACAAGTCAGGTCGGGGAGACCCAGTACTTC
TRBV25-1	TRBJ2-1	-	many	CASIGGNEQFF	TGTGCCAGCATAGGGGGCAATGAGCAGTTCTTC
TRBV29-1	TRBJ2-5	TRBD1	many	CSVEDWRDRGRGETQYF	TGCAGCGTTGAAGATTGGCGAGACAGGGGGCGCGGGGAGACCCAGTACTTC
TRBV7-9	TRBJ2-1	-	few	CASSPRDKGRNEQFF	TGTGCCAGCAGCCCCCGGGACAAAGGGAGGAATGAGCAGTTCTTC
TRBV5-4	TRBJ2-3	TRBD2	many	CASSARAGGQSTDTQYF	TGTGCCAGCAGCGCGAGAGCGGGGGGGCAAAGCACAGATACGCAGTATTTT
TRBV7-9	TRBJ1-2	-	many	CASSSPQESDYGYTF	TGTGCCAGCAGCTCCCCGCAAGAGAGTGACTATGGCTACACCTTC